These T cell receptor beta chains were read from a single sample in a study of control samples from healthy donors and cancer patients. Sequencing was performed with immunoSEQ multiplex PCR; in TCRdb, only in-frame clones are kept and a portion is missing. This table has 90,000 to 100,000 clones, around 80% appearing once. Sequenced sample: blood. The receptors originated from a woman aged 25 to 39 in good health. Each CDR3 is given with its conserved first and last residue. Fields, in order: V gene, J gene, D gene, clone size, CDR3 DNA, CDR3 protein. A D gene is named only where the DNA matches it firmly. Part of the rows lack a size; the others show once, few, many or a class for expanded clones.

TRBV4-3	TRBJ2-5	TRBD2	NA	TGCGCCAGCAGCCAAGAGGCAAGCGGGGGGGCCGGGGAGACCCAGTACTTC	CASSQEASGGAGETQYF
TRBV18	TRBJ2-7	NA	NA	TGTGCTAGCTCACCTGAGGGTAGATACGAGCAGTACTTC	CASSPEGRYEQYF
TRBV25-1	TRBJ1-2	TRBD1	NA	TGTGCCAGCTATAAGGACAGGGCCCTAGGTCACTATGGCTACACCTTC	CASYKDRALGHYGYTF
TRBV5-4	TRBJ1-1	NA	NA	TGTGCCAGCAGCTTGGAGGCGGGTGGAGCTTTCTTT	CASSLEAGGAFF
TRBV6-2/TRBV6-3	TRBJ1-1	NA	NA	TGTGCCAGCAGTTACAAGAGGGAAGCTTTCTTT	CASSYKREAFF
TRBV10-3	TRBJ1-2	NA	NA	TGTGCCATCAGTGAGCAATACAGGGAAGGCTACACCTTC	CAISEQYREGYTF
TRBV3-1/TRBV3-2	TRBJ2-1	TRBD2	NA	TGTGCCAGCAGCCCGGGACTAGCGGGGCCCCATGAGCAGTTCTTC	CASSPGLAGPHEQFF
TRBV5-4	TRBJ1-2	NA	NA	TGTGCCAGCAGCTTGGTCGGGGGGCGATCGGGCACCTTC	CASSLVGGRSGTF
TRBV3-1/TRBV3-2	TRBJ2-1	TRBD1	NA	TGTGCCAGCCAGGACAGGGTTGAAGAGCAGTTCTTC	CASQDRVEEQFF
TRBV6-4	TRBJ2-1	TRBD2	NA	TGTGCCAGCAGTGTCGGCGGGGGGGCCCACAATGAGCAGTTCTTC	CASSVGGGAHNEQFF
TRBV5-6	TRBJ2-3	NA	NA	TGTGCCAGCAGCTTGAGGGGCCGGGGCACAGATACGCAGTATTTT	CASSLRGRGTDTQYF
TRBV12-5	TRBJ2-1	NA	NA	TGTGCTAGTGGCCCTCGGGCGTACAATGAGCAGTTCTTC	CASGPRAYNEQFF
TRBV19	TRBJ2-7	TRBD1	NA	TGTGCCAGTAGTACAACCCAGACAGGGCACTCCTACGAGCAGTACTTC	CASSTTQTGHSYEQYF
TRBV30	TRBJ1-2	NA	NA	TGTGCCTACCTCCCGGTTCAGGCTACTAACTATGGCTACACCTTC	CAYLPVQATNYGYTF
TRBV4-2	TRBJ2-1	NA	NA	TGTGCCAGCAGTGCTCAGGGGAACAATGAGCAGTTCTTC	CASSAQGNNEQFF
TRBV5-4	TRBJ1-2	TRBD1	few	TGTGCCAGCAGTGGCCCGGGACAGGGGGCCGGTGGCTACACCTTC	CASSGPGQGAGGYTF
TRBV6-2/TRBV6-3	TRBJ1-2	TRBD1	NA	TGTGCCAGCAGTTACGGGACAGAGGATGGCTACACCTTC	CASSYGTEDGYTF
TRBV11-3	TRBJ2-1	TRBD1	NA	TGTGCCAGCAGCTCCGGGACAGGGTTAGTCTTC	CASSSGTGLVF
TRBV18	TRBJ1-5	TRBD1	few	TGTGCCAGCTCACCCGGGACAGGGCTCAATCAGCCCCAGCATTTT	CASSPGTGLNQPQHF
TRBV6-1	TRBJ1-4	TRBD1	NA	TGTGCCAGCAGTGAACCTACAGGGGGCTCGGGTGAAAAACTGTTTTTT	CASSEPTGGSGEKLFF
TRBV7-2	TRBJ1-1	NA	NA	TGTGCCAGCAGCACCCCACCTACTGACAGGGAAGCTTTCTTT	CASSTPPTDREAFF
TRBV12-5	TRBJ2-6	TRBD1	once	TGTGCTAGTGCCCACGGACAGGGGGCCTCTGGGGCCAACGTCCTGACTTTC	CASAHGQGASGANVLTF
TRBV2	TRBJ1-5	TRBD1	NA	TGTGCCAGCAGTGTGGACAGGCGCAATCAGCCCCAGCATTTT	CASSVDRRNQPQHF
TRBV27	TRBJ1-2	NA	few	TGTGCCAGCAGGCTCGGGATTAACTATGGCTACACCTTC	CASRLGINYGYTF
TRBV19	TRBJ2-1	NA	NA	TGTGCCGCCGGAGGGGGGCCCGGGGATGAGCAGTTCTTC	CAAGGGPGDEQFF
TRBV12-3/TRBV12-4	TRBJ2-5	NA	NA	TGTGCCAGCAGTTTGAGGGGGTGGGAGACCCAGTACTTC	CASSLRGWETQYF
TRBV6-5	TRBJ1-5	NA	NA	TGTGCCAGCAGTTCGGCCCCCTATAGCAATCAGCCCCAGCATTTT	CASSSAPYSNQPQHF
TRBV5-1	TRBJ1-1	NA	NA	TGCGCCAGCAGCTTCTCTGGTCCGGGTGACACTGAAGCTTTCTTT	CASSFSGPGDTEAFF
TRBV6-5	TRBJ2-7	NA	NA	TGTGCCATCGACAGGATCTACGAGCAGTACTTC	CAIDRIYEQYF
TRBV6-1	TRBJ1-5	NA	NA	TGTGCCAGCAGTGAGGTAAAGGACAGCAATCAGCCCCAGCATTTT	CASSEVKDSNQPQHF
TRBV9	TRBJ1-2	NA	once	TGTGCCAGCAGCGCCCGGGACACTGCTAACTATGGCTACACCTTC	CASSARDTANYGYTF
TRBV6-6	TRBJ1-2	NA	NA	TGTGCCAGCAGTTACAATGGTAACTATGGCTACACCTTC	CASSYNGNYGYTF
TRBV5-1	TRBJ1-1	NA	NA	TGCGCCAGCAGCTTGGGGACGGTTGGCACTGAAGCTTTCTTT	CASSLGTVGTEAFF
TRBV10-3	TRBJ1-5	NA	NA	TGTGCCATCATATTTGTCGCTGGGAATCAGCCCCAGCATTTT	CAIIFVAGNQPQHF
TRBV6-5	TRBJ1-5	NA	NA	TGTGCCAGCTGGTCGGGGGTCGGTCAGCCCCAGCATTTT	CASWSGVGQPQHF
TRBV7-6	TRBJ2-7	NA	few	TGTGCCAGCAGCTTAGCCGGGACCTCGGGGAGCACCTACGAGCAGTACTTC	CASSLAGTSGSTYEQYF
TRBV6-1	TRBJ1-1	TRBD1	NA	TGTGCCAGCAGTGAGGTCCGGACAGGGGGTGTTTTGAACACTGAAGCTTTCTTT	CASSEVRTGGVLNTEAFF
TRBV30	TRBJ1-1	NA	NA	TGTGCCTGGAGTACCGGTACAGTGGAAGCTTTCTTT	CAWSTGTVEAFF
TRBV5-6	TRBJ2-7	TRBD1	NA	TGTGCCAGCAGCTTACAGGGGCCATCCTACGAGCAGTACTTC	CASSLQGPSYEQYF
TRBV19	TRBJ1-2	NA	once	TGTGCCAGCAGGACAGCAACCCGCTATGGCTACACCTTC	CASRTATRYGYTF
TRBV12-3/TRBV12-4	TRBJ1-2	NA	NA	TGTGCCAGCAGTTTGGGCTACAGTCGGGGCTACACCTTC	CASSLGYSRGYTF
TRBV5-4	TRBJ2-1	TRBD1	NA	TGTGCCAGCAGCTTGGAACAGGGGCCGAACTACAATGAGCAGTTCTTC	CASSLEQGPNYNEQFF
TRBV7-2	TRBJ2-3	TRBD2	NA	TGTGCCAGCAGCCAGAGAAAGCGGGGCAGCACAGATACGCAGTATTTT	CASSQRKRGSTDTQYF
TRBV11-1	TRBJ1-1	NA	NA	TGTGCCAGCAGCTTAAACCCCCGGACTGAAGCTTTCTTT	CASSLNPRTEAFF
TRBV6-6	TRBJ1-5	NA	NA	TGTGCCAGCAGTCACCGGGCCTTCCGGTGGGGCAATCAGCCCCAGCATTTT	CASSHRAFRWGNQPQHF
TRBV12-5	TRBJ2-3	NA	NA	TGTGCTAGTGGTCCCTTTGTCGGGCTAGCAACAGATACGCAGTATTTT	CASGPFVGLATDTQYF
TRBV7-7	TRBJ2-2	TRBD2	NA	TGTGCCAGCAGCTTTAGGGGTCCCGGGACTAGTCAAACCGGGGAGCTGTTTTTT	CASSFRGPGTSQTGELFF